Each of the 10 T cell receptor beta chains below was sequenced from the same sample in a study of blood T cell repertoires in COVID-19. Sequencing used immunoSEQ multiplex PCR; TCRdb keeps in-frame clones, though not all of them. Seen here are about 390,000 clones, approximately 89% observed once, and the top ten hold over 2%. The specimen was peripheral blood. These receptors all come from a woman in her sixties with COVID-19, enrolled during active disease.

The chain combines TRBV7-8 with TRBJ2-3; tentative D call: TRBD1 (5 bases). The CDR3 sequence is 15 residues long. The germline V and J ends were trimmed by 2 bases and 4 bases, with 13 bases remaining between them. Germline V gene lookup returns CDR1 SGHVS and CDR2 FQNEAQ. The CDR3 DNA follows: TGTGCCAGCAGCTTACAGGGTCAGGGCCCAGATACGCAGTATTTT. This encodes CASSLQGQGPDTQYF.

The chain uses TRBV9 and TRBJ1-6; possible D gene TRBD1, 5 bases. V lost 0 bases, J lost 6 bases, and 10 bases lay in between. The CDR3 spans 15 residues. CDR1 is SGDLS, CDR2 YYNGEE, per germline. CDR3 sequence reads: CASSVDGAPNSPLHF. The CDR3 DNA sequence: TGTGCCAGCAGCGTAGATGGGGCGCCTAATTCACCCCTCCACTTT.

The rearrangement joins TRBV10-3 to TRBJ1-2, with TRBD1 identical over 7 bases. The CDR3 is made up of 14 amino acids. The V and J ends lost 9 bases and 2 bases, in that order; junction bases with no gene match: 9. In germline, CDR1 is ENHRY, CDR2 SYGVKD. CDR3 protein: CAIGQVGTNYGYTF. CDR3 DNA sequence: TGTGCCATTGGACAGGTGGGAACAAACTATGGCTACACCTTC.

The chain uses TRBV5-1 and TRBJ2-2, with 14 bases aligning to TRBD2. CDR3 size: 19 residues. V shed 2 bases, J shed 2 bases, and the junction held 8 bases outside the gene matches. The germline CDR1 and CDR2 sequences are SGHRS and YFSETQ. CDR3 nucleotides: TGCGCCAGCAGCTTACCCGGGACTAGCGGGGGCCTAAACACCGGGGAGCTGTTTTTT. Its translation is CASSLPGTSGGLNTGELFF.

The genes are TRBV30 and TRBJ2-6; TRBD1 might be the D (5 bases). CDR1 is GTSNPN, CDR2 SVGIG, per germline (reference sequence). Trimming took 4 bases from V and 3 from J, leaving 16 bases between them. This CDR3 has 16 amino acids. The CDR3: CAWITGPYIGANVLTF. In DNA, the CDR3 is TGTGCCTGGATTACAGGACCCTATATTGGGGCCAACGTCCTGACTTTC.

This clone was detected once. The chain joins TRBV6-5 to TRBJ2-7, with D possibly matching TRBD1 (6 bases). This CDR3 is 15 amino acids long. Trimming removed 5 bases from V and 4 bases from J, with 18 bases in between. The germline gives CDR1 MNHEY, CDR2 SVGAGI. The CDR3 sequence: CASSRSGTSLYEQYF. The CDR3 coding sequence is TGTGCCAGCAGTCGCTCCGGGACATCCCTGTACGAGCAGTACTTC.

V usage is TRBV11-3 and J usage is TRBJ1-1; weak D call: TRBD1 (5 bases). This CDR3 has 13 residues. V lost 5 bases to trimming and J lost 2 bases, with 9 bases between them. CDR1 and CDR2 (germline): SGHNT, YENEEA. The CDR3 loop reads CASSTRVNTEAFF. Here the CDR3 DNA reads TGTGCCAGCAGCACCAGGGTTAACACTGAAGCTTTCTTT.

The chain uses TRBV5-1 and TRBJ2-1; the match to TRBD2 covers 12 bases. V shed 0 bases, J shed 8 bases, and the junction held 6 bases outside the gene matches. The CDR3 runs 16 residues. Per germline, CDR1 SGHRS and CDR2 YFSETQ. The CDR3 sequence is CASSLESSGGAHEQFF. CDR3 in DNA: TGCGCCAGCAGCTTGGAGTCTAGCGGGGGGGCCCATGAGCAGTTCTTC.

The gene calls are TRBV5-4 and TRBJ2-3, with D perhaps TRBD1 (6 bases). This CDR3 has 14 amino acids. Trimming took off 2 bases at V and 5 bases at J, with 12 bases between the two ends. Looked up from germline, CDR1 is SGHNT and CDR2 is YYREEE (reference sequence). Here the CDR3 reads CASSFAGDKDTQYF. DNA for the CDR3: TGTGCCAGCAGCTTCGCCGGGGACAAAGATACGCAGTATTTT.

This sequence joins TRBV5-6 and TRBJ2-7, with 8 bases that match TRBD1. The V segment lost 7 bases and the J segment 3 bases; nucleotides outside the gene matches: 9. Looked up from germline, CDR1 is SGHDT and CDR2 is YYEEEE. The CDR3 contains 14 residues. This CDR3 is CASGSWTGRYEQYF. CDR3 bases: TGTGCCAGCGGATCGTGGACAGGGCGCTACGAGCAGTACTTC.